This TCR beta chain was sequenced during a study of T cells in Graves' hyperthyroidism and ophthalmopathy. This clonotype was found many times. In germline, CDR1 is MNHEY, CDR2 SVGAGI. There are 14 residues in the CDR3. Trimming removed 0 bases at V and 2 bases at J, with 7 bases between. From RNA transcripts, TCR beta CDR3 regions were amplified. TCR CDR3 underwent first-round RT-PCR with the HTBI primer set. MiXCR, applied by TCRdb to the multiplex PCR reads, yields one record per CDR3 protein. Of hundreds of thousands of distinct CDR3 sequences listed, 11% to 15% were seen once; the top ten hold less than 6%.

The chain is built from TRBV6-5 and TRBJ1-2; D is ambiguous. The material sequenced was blood. This receptor was identified in a woman in her 30s with Graves' hyperthyroidism that later progressed to Graves' ophthalmopathy. The CDR3 region has the DNA TGTGCCAGCAGTTACTCGAACAGAAACTATGGCTACACCTTC. Its translation: CASSYSNRNYGYTF.